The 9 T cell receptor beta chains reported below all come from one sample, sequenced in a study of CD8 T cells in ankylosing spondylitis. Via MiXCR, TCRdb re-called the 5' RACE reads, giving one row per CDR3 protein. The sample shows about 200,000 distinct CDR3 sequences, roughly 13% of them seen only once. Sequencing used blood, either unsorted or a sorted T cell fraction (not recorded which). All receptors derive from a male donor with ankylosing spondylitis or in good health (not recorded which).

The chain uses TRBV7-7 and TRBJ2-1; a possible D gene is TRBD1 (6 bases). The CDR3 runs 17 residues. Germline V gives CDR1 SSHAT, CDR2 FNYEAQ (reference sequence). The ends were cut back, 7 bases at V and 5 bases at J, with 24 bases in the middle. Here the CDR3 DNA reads TGTGCCAGCAACCCCCTCTCAGGGGTCAGGTTGGACAATGAGCAGTTCTTC. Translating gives CASNPLSGVRLDNEQFF.

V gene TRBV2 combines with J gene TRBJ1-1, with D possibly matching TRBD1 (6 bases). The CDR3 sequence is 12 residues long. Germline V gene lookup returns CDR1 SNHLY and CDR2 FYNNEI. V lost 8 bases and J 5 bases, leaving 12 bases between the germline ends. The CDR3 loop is CASGGAGTEAFF. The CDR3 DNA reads TGTGCCAGCGGGGGCGCGGGGACTGAAGCTTTCTTT.

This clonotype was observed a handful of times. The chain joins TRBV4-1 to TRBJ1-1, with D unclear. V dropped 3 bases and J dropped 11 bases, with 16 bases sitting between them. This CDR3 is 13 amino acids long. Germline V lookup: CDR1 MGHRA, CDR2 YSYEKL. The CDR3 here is CASSQSRMGQAFF. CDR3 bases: TGCGCCAGCAGCCAGTCCAGGATGGGTCAGGCTTTCTTT.

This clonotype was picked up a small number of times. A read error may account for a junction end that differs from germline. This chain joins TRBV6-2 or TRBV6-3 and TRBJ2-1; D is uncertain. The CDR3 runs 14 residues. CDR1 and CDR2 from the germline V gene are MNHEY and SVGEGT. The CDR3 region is CASTYSTSYNEQFF. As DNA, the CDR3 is TGTGCCAGCACTTACTCTACATCCTACAATGAGCAGTTCTTC.

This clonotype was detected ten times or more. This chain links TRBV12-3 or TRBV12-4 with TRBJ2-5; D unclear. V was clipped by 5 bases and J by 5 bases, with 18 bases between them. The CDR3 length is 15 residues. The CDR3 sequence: CASSPSWSGAETQYF. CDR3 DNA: TGTGCCAGCAGTCCTTCATGGTCCGGCGCGGAGACCCAGTACTTC.

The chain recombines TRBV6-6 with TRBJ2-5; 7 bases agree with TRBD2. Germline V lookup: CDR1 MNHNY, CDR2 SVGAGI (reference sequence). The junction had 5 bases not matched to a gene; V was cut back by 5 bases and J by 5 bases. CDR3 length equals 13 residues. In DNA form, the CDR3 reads TGTGCCAGCAGTGTCCTCGGGGGGGAGACCCAGTACTTC. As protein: CASSVLGGETQYF.

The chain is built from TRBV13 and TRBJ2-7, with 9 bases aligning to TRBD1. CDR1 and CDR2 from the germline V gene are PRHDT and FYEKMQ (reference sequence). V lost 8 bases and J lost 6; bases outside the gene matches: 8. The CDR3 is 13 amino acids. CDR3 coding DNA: TGTGCCAGCGTACAGGGGGCTCAGGGCGAGCAGTACTTC. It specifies CASVQGAQGEQYF.

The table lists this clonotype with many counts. CDR3 sequence (DNA): TGTGCCAGCAGTTCTTGGACAGGGGGTGGAGATACGCAGTATTTT. This gives the protein CASSSWTGGGDTQYF. The chain uses TRBV27 and TRBJ2-3; 10 bases match TRBD1. CDR3 length: 15 amino acids. CDR1 and CDR2 from the germline V gene are MNHEY and SMNVEV (reference sequence). V shed 4 bases and J 5 bases; nucleotides not matched to a gene: 6.

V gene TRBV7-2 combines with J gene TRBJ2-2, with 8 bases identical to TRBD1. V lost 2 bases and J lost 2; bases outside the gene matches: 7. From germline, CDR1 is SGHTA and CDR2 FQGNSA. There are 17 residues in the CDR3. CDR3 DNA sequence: TGTGCCAGCAGCTTATTAATAGGACAGGGTAACACCGGGGAGCTGTTTTTT. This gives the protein CASSLLIGQGNTGELFF. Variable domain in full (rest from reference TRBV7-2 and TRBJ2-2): GAGVSQSPSNKVTEKGKDVELRCDPISGHTALYWYRQSLGQGLEFLIYFQGNSAPDKSGLPSDRFSAERTGGSVSTLTIQRTQQEDSAVYLCASSLLIGQGNTGELFFGEGSRLTVL.